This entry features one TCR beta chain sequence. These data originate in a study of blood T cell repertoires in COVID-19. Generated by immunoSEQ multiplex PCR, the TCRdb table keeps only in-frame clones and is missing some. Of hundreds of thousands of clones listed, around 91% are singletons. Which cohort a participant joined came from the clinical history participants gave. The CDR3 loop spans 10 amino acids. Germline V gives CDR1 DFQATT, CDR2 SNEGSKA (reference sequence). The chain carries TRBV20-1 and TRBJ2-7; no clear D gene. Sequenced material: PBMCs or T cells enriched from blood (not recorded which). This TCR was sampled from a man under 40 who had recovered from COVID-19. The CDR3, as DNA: TGCATCTTCGGTGGGCAGAAGCAGTACTTC. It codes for CIFGGQKQYF.